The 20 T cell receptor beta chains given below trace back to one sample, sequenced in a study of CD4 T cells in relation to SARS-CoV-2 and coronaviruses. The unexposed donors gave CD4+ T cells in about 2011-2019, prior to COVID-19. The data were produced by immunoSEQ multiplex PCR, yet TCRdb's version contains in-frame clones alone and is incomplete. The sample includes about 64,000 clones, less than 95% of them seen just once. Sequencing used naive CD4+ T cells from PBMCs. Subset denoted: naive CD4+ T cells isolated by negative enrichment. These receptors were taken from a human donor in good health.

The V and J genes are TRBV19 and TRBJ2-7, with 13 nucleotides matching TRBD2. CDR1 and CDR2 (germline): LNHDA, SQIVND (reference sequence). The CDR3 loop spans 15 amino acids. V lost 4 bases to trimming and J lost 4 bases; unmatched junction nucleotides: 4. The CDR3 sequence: CASSTPTSGRYEQYF. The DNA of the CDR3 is TGTGCCAGTAGTACTCCGACTAGCGGGAGGTACGAGCAGTACTTC.

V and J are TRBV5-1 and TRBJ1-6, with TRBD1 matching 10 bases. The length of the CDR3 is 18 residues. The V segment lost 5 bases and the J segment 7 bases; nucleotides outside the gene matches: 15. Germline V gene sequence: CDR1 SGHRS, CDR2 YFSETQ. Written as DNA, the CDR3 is TGCGCCAGCAGTCAATCTTCCCACGGACAGGGGGGGAATTCACCCCTCCACTTT. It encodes CASSQSSHGQGGNSPLHF.

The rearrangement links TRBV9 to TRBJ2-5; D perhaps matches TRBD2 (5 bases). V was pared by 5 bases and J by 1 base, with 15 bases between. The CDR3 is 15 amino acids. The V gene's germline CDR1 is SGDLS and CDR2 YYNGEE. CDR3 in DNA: TGTGCCAGCAGTCTGACCCCTGCGGGCCAAGAGACCCAGTACTTC. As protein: CASSLTPAGQETQYF. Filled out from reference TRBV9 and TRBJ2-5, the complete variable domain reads DSGVTQTPKHLITATGQRVTLRCSPRSGDLSVYWYQQSLDQGLQFLIQYYNGEERAKGNILERFSAQQFPDLHSELNLSSLELGDSALYFCASSLTPAGQETQYFGPGTRLLVL.

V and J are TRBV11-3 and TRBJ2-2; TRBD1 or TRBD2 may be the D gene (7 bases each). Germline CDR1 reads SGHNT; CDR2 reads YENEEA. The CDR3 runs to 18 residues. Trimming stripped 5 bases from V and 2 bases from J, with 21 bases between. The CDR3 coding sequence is TGTGCCAGCAGCCCCCTTGGAGGGGGCGGGAGTAACACCGGGGAGCTGTTTTTT. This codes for CASSPLGGGGSNTGELFF. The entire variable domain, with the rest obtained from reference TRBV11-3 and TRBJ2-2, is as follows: EAGVVQSPRYKIIEKKQPVAFWCNPISGHNTLYWYLQNLGQGPELLIRYENEEAVDDSQLPKDRFSAERLKGVDSTLKIQPAELGDSAVYLCASSPLGGGGSNTGELFFGEGSRLTVL.

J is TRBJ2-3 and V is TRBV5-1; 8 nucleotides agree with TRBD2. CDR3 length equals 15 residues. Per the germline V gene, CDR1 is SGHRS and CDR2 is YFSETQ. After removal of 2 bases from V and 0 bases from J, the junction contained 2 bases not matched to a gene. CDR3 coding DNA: TGCGCCAGCAGCTTCGCTAGCGGGAGCACAGATACGCAGTATTTT. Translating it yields CASSFASGSTDTQYF.

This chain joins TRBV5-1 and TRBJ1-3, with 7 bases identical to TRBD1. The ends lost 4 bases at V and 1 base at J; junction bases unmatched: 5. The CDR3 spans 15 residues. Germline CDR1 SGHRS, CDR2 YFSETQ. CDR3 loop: CASSLRTGSGNTIYF. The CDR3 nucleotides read TGCGCCAGCAGCCTCCGGACAGGTTCTGGAAACACCATATATTTT.

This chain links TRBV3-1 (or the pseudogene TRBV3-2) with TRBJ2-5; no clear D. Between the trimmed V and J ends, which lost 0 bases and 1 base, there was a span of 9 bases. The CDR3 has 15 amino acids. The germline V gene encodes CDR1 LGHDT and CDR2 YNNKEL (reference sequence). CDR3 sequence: CASSQDAVFQETQYF. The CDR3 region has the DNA TGTGCCAGCAGCCAAGATGCGGTTTTCCAAGAGACCCAGTACTTC.

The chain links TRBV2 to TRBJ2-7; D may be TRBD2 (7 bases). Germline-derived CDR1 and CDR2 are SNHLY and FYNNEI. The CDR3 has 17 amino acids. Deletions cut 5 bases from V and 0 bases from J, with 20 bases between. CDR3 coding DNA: TGTGCCAGCAGTAAAAGGGGGGGCGGGAGTCGCTCCTACGAGCAGTACTTC. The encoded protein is CASSKRGGGSRSYEQYF.

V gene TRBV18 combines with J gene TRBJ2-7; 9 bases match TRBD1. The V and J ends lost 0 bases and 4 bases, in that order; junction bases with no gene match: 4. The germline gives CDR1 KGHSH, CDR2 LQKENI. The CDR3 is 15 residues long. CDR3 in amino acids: CASSPPGQGFYEQYF. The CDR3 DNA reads TGTGCCAGCTCACCACCGGGACAGGGTTTTTACGAGCAGTACTTC.

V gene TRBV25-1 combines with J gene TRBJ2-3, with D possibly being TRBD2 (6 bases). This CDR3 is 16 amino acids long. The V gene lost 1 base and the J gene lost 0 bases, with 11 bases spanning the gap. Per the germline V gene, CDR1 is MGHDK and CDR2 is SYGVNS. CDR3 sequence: CASSELGRTSTDTQYF. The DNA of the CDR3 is TGTGCCAGCAGTGAATTGGGGAGGACTAGCACAGATACGCAGTATTTT.

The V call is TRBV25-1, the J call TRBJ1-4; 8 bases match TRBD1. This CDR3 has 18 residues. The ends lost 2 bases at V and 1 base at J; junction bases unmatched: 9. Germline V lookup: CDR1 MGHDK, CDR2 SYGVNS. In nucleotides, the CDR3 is TGTGCCAGCAGTGAAGGAGTCGGCAGGGGGCGAACTAATGAAAAACTGTTTTTT. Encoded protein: CASSEGVGRGRTNEKLFF.

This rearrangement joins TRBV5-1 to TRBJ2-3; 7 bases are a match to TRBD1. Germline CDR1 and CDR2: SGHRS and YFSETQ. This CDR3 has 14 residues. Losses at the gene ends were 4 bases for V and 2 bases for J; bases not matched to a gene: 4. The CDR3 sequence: CASSTGQNTDTQYF. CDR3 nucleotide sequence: TGCGCCAGCAGCACGGGACAGAACACAGATACGCAGTATTTT.

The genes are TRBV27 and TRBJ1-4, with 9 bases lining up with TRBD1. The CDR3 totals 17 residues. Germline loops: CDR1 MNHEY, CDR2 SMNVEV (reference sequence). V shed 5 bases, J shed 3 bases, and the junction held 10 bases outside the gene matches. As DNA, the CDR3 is TGTGCCAGCAGTACATTCTACAGGGGGCGGGCTAATGAAAAACTGTTTTTT. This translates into CASSTFYRGRANEKLFF.

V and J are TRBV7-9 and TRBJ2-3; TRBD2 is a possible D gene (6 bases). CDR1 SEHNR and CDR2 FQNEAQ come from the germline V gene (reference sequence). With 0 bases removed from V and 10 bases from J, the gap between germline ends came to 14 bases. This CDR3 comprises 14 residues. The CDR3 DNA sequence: TGTGCCAGCAGCTTAGCGGAGGGCCTGAGGGCGCAGTATTTT. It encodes CASSLAEGLRAQYF.

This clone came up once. CDR3 in DNA: TGTGCCAGCAGCTTGTACAGTCAAGAGACCCAGTACTTC. It yields the protein CASSLYSQETQYF. The rearrangement joins TRBV5-8 to TRBJ2-5; D not resolved. The CDR3 runs to 13 residues. Per germline, CDR1 SGHTS and CDR2 YDEGEE. V lost 1 base to trimming and J lost 2 bases, with 6 bases between them.

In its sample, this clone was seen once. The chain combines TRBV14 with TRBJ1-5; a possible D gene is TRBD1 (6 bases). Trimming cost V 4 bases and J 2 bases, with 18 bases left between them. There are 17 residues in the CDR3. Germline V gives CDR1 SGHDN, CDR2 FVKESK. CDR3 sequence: CASSREGGAECNQPQHF. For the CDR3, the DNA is TGTGCCAGCAGCCGGGAGGGGGGCGCGGAATGCAATCAGCCCCAGCATTTT.

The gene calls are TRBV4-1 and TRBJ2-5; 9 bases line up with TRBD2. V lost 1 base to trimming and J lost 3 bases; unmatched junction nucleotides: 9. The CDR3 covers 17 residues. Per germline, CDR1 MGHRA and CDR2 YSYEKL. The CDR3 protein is CASSQGPRLAEEETQYF. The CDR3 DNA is TGCGCCAGCAGCCAAGGCCCCAGACTAGCGGAAGAAGAGACCCAGTACTTC.

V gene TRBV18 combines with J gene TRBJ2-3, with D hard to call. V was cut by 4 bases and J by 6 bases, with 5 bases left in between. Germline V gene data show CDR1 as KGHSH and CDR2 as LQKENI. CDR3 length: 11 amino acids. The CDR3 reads CASSLGDTQYF. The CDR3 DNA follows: TGTGCCAGCTCACTGGGGGATACGCAGTATTTT.

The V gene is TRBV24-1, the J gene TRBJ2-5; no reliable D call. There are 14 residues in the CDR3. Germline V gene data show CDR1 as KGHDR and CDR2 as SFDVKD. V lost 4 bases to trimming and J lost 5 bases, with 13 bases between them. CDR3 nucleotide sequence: TGTGCCACCAGTGACCCCACCAGGTTTGAGACCCAGTACTTC. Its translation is CATSDPTRFETQYF.

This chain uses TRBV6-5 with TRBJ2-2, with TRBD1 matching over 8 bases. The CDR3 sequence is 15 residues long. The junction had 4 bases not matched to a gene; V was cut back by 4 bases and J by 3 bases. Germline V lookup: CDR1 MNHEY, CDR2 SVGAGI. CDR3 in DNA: TGTGCCAGCAGTTTAGGACAGGGAGACACCGGGGAGCTGTTTTTT. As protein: CASSLGQGDTGELFF.